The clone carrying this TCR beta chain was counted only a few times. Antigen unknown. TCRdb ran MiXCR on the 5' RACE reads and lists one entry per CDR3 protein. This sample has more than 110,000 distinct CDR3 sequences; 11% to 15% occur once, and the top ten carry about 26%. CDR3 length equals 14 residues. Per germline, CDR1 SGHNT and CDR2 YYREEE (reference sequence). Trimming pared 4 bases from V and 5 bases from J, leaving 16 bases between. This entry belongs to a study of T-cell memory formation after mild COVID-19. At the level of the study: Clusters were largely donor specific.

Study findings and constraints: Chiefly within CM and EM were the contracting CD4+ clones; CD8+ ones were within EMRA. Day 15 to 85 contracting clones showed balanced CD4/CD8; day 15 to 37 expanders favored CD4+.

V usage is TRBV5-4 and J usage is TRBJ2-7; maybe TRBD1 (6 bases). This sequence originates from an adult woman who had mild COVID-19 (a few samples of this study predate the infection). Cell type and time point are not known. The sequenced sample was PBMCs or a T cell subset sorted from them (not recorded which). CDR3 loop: CASSPGTGHNEQYF. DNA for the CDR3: TGTGCCAGCAGCCCAGGTACAGGGCACAACGAGCAGTACTTC. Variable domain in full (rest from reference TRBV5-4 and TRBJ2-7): ETGVTQSPTHLIKTRGQQVTLRCSSQSGHNTVSWYQQALGQGPQFIFQYYREEENGRGNFPPRFSGLQFPNYSSELNVNALELDDSALYLCASSPGTGHNEQYFGPGTRLTVT.